The entry below describes one T cell receptor (beta chain). Its antigen is not known. This table comes from immunoSEQ multiplex PCR, and its TCRdb copy is limited to in-frame clones, with some not included. The repertoire holds some 140,000 clones, with around 90% as singletons. The data originate from a study of T cell responses to AZD1222 COVID-19 vaccine. The study's findings and limits: Recipients of two AZD1222 doses showed rising Spike-specific TCR breadth and depth. Sampling that yielded the repertoires occurred only after the peak T cell response. Across spike, vaccine-associated CD4 TCRs were found, dominant at 160-218 and 743-854.

The CDR3 is 12 residues long. Trimming left V 9 bases short and J 4 bases short, with 9 bases between. The germline CDR1 and CDR2 sequences are KGHDR and SFDVKD. This sample comprised peripheral blood, obtained on day 0 of AZD1222 vaccination. The rearrangement links TRBV24-1 to TRBJ2-1, with D uncertain. The sequence came from an adult in good health. The CDR3 here is CATAQKYNEQFF. CDR3 coding DNA: TGTGCCACCGCGCAGAAATACAATGAGCAGTTCTTC.